The 8 T cell receptor beta chains listed next were all sequenced from one sample in a study of regulatory T cells in long-lasting Graves disease. To make TCR beta libraries, researchers used iRepertoire HTBI primers and Arm-PCR of CDR3 regions. TCRdb re-called the multiplex PCR reads through MiXCR, storing one row per CDR3 protein. Found here are around 450,000 distinct CDR3 sequences, 20% to 25% of them singletons; the top ten hold 7.1%. Time point indicated: persistent/refractory GD, antithyroid drugs over 5 years with positive TRAb. The TCR library was made from RNA extracted from PBMCs. This material consisted of peripheral blood mononuclear cells (PBMCs), taken when the disease was refractory, from a patient treated with antithyroid drugs. These TCRs come from a female donor with Graves disease.

The V and J genes are TRBV7-9 and TRBJ2-5, with TRBD2 matching 14 bases. The V and J ends lost 5 bases and 5 bases, in that order; junction bases with no gene match: 7. Germline V gene data show CDR1 as SEHNR and CDR2 as FQNEAQ (reference sequence). The CDR3 contains 16 residues. In DNA form, the CDR3 reads TGTGCCAGCAGCGCCCGACTAGCGGGGGGGTCGGAGACCCAGTACTTC. Translation: CASSARLAGGSETQYF.

V and J are TRBV5-5 and TRBJ1-1; 12 bases are a match to TRBD1. Unmatched junction bases numbered 7, after V lost 4 bases and J lost 0 bases. This CDR3 comprises 17 residues. Germline loops: CDR1 SGHKS, CDR2 YYEKEE (reference sequence). Here the CDR3 DNA reads TGTGCCAGCAGCCGGGGACAGGGGGCGAATTTGAACACTGAAGCTTTCTTT. Its translation is CASSRGQGANLNTEAFF.

Worth noting for this clonotype: This sequence may be a read error, since a much larger clone differs from it by one base. The V and J genes are TRBV12-3 or TRBV12-4 and TRBJ1-3; possible D gene TRBD1, 5 bases. The CDR3 length is 15 residues. V lost 3 bases, J lost 3 bases, and 12 bases lay in between. The chain's CDR3 is CASSLDIAYGNTIYF. CDR3 bases: TGTGCCAGCAGTTTGGACATAGCCTATGGAAACACCATATATTTT.

This clonotype has at least ten counts. The J gene is TRBJ1-5, the V gene TRBV15; 9 nucleotides align to TRBD1. CDR3 length: 13 residues. Germline-derived CDR1 and CDR2 are LNHNV and YYDKDF (reference sequence). The trim removed 3 bases at V and 6 bases at J, leaving 0 bases unmatched. CDR3 sequence reads: CATSRDRGQPQHF. CDR3 DNA: TGTGCCACCAGCAGGGACAGGGGTCAGCCCCAGCATTTT.

This clonotype was detected many times. J is TRBJ1-2 and V is TRBV28; D is perhaps TRBD1 (5 bases). The CDR3 extends over 12 amino acids. Germline V gene lookup returns CDR1 MDHEN and CDR2 SYDVKM. V lost 6 bases and J lost 6, with 11 bases in between. This chain's CDR3 is CASRAGTDGYTF. CDR3 nucleotides: TGTGCCAGCAGGGCCGGGACGGATGGCTACACCTTC.

The chain uses TRBV6-1 and TRBJ1-4, with a tentative D call TRBD1 (6 bases). Germline values: CDR1 MNHNS, CDR2 SASEGT. The CDR3 is 12 amino acids. V lost 7 bases, J lost 8 bases, and 11 bases lay in between. In DNA, the CDR3 is TGTGCCAGCAAGGGGGTTCGGGAAAAACTGTTTTTT. This encodes CASKGVREKLFF.

Many counts were recorded for this clonotype. The chain carries TRBV6-1 and TRBJ2-7; the match to TRBD1 covers 7 bases. Unmatched junction bases numbered 6, after V lost 4 bases and J lost 3 bases. CDR1 is MNHNS, CDR2 SASEGT, per germline. The CDR3 covers 14 residues. The chain's CDR3 is CASSGDSVGYEQYF. The CDR3 nucleotides are TGTGCCAGCAGTGGGGACAGTGTGGGCTACGAGCAGTACTTC.

This clonotype was observed a few times. Here the CDR3 reads CSARHSRQGGDGYTF. For the CDR3, the DNA is TGCAGTGCTAGGCATAGCCGACAGGGAGGTGATGGCTACACCTTC. The chain recombines TRBV20-1 with TRBJ1-2, with 7 bases that match TRBD1. This CDR3 is built from 15 residues. Trimming took 3 bases from V and 6 from J; bases not matched to a gene: 13. The germline V gene has CDR1 DFQATT and CDR2 SNEGSKA (reference sequence).